These T cell receptor beta chains were read from a single sample in a study of cytomegalovirus exposure and HLA in healthy donors. Sequencing was performed with immunoSEQ multiplex PCR; in TCRdb, only in-frame clones are kept and a portion is missing. The data hold 200,000 to 250,000 clones, with 80% to 90% observed a single time. Sequencing was done on a sample of PBMCs. These receptors were taken from a girl aged 2-10 years in good health and CMV-seronegative. Each CDR3 is given with its conserved first and last residue. The D gene is left open where the match is weak. A clone size is listed for some rows: how often the clone was seen (once, few, many), or a class if it is expanded.

clone size: -; V gene: TRBV7-3; CDR3 length: 15; D gene: TRBD1; J gene: TRBJ1-3; CDR3 DNA: TGTGCCAGCAGGCTGGACAGGGGGGTTGGAAACACCATATATTTT; CDR3 protein: CASRLDRGVGNTIYF
clone size: -; V gene: TRBV13; CDR3 length: 16; D gene: -; J gene: TRBJ1-6; CDR3 DNA: TGTGCCAGCAGCTTGGGCTCAAGCTCCTATAATTCACCCCTCCACTTT; CDR3 protein: CASSLGSSSYNSPLHF
clone size: once; V gene: TRBV30; CDR3 length: 14; D gene: -; J gene: TRBJ2-7; CDR3 DNA: TGTGCCTGGAGTCCACAGTCAGGTCCCTACGAGCAGTACTTC; CDR3 protein: CAWSPQSGPYEQYF
clone size: -; V gene: TRBV5-1; CDR3 length: 12; D gene: TRBD1; J gene: TRBJ1-2; CDR3 DNA: TGCGCCAGCAGCCCCTGGGACAGCAGCTACACCTTC; CDR3 protein: CASSPWDSSYTF
clone size: -; V gene: TRBV5-1; CDR3 length: 14; D gene: TRBD1; J gene: TRBJ1-2; CDR3 DNA: TGCGCCAGCAGCCCAGGGACAGACACTTATGGCTACACCTTC; CDR3 protein: CASSPGTDTYGYTF
clone size: -; V gene: TRBV12-5; CDR3 length: 12; D gene: -; J gene: TRBJ2-5; CDR3 DNA: TGTGCTAGTGGTTTGGTCGGGGAGACCCAGTACTTC; CDR3 protein: CASGLVGETQYF
clone size: -; V gene: TRBV7-9; CDR3 length: 16; D gene: -; J gene: TRBJ2-7; CDR3 DNA: TGTGCCAGCAGCGTAGAAGGGGGCGGGGGGCCCTACGAGCAGTACTTC; CDR3 protein: CASSVEGGGGPYEQYF
clone size: -; V gene: TRBV5-6; CDR3 length: 14; D gene: -; J gene: TRBJ2-5; CDR3 DNA: TGTGCCAGCAGCCCCACAGCCAAACAAGAGACCCAGTACTTC; CDR3 protein: CASSPTAKQETQYF
clone size: -; V gene: TRBV6-5; CDR3 length: 14; D gene: TRBD1; J gene: TRBJ2-5; CDR3 DNA: TGTGCCAGCAGTTACGGGACAGGGGAAGAGACCCAGTACTTC; CDR3 protein: CASSYGTGEETQYF
clone size: -; V gene: TRBV12-5; CDR3 length: 17; D gene: TRBD2; J gene: TRBJ2-1; CDR3 DNA: TGTGCTAGTGGTCTGTTGCTAGCGGGGAACTCCTACAATGAGCAGTTCTTC; CDR3 protein: CASGLLLAGNSYNEQFF
clone size: -; V gene: TRBV18; CDR3 length: 14; D gene: TRBD1; J gene: TRBJ2-2; CDR3 DNA: TGTGCCAGCTCACGACAGGGGAACACCGGGGAGCTGTTTTTT; CDR3 protein: CASSRQGNTGELFF
clone size: -; V gene: TRBV9; CDR3 length: 16; D gene: -; J gene: TRBJ1-5; CDR3 DNA: TGTGCCAGCAGCCCGAGGGTAGGAGGGGGCAATCAGCCCCAGCATTTT; CDR3 protein: CASSPRVGGGNQPQHF
clone size: -; V gene: TRBV19; CDR3 length: 15; D gene: TRBD1; J gene: TRBJ2-7; CDR3 DNA: TGTGCCAGTAGTATCGGGACAGGGCGAACCTACGAGCAGTACTTC; CDR3 protein: CASSIGTGRTYEQYF
clone size: -; V gene: TRBV7-2; CDR3 length: 16; D gene: TRBD1; J gene: TRBJ2-7; CDR3 DNA: TGTGCCAGCAGCTCGGTAGACAGGGCACCGTCCTACGAGCAGTACTTC; CDR3 protein: CASSSVDRAPSYEQYF
clone size: -; V gene: TRBV5-1; CDR3 length: 14; D gene: TRBD1; J gene: TRBJ1-3; CDR3 DNA: TGCGCCAGCAGCAAGGGACAGGAGGGAAACACCATATATTTT; CDR3 protein: CASSKGQEGNTIYF
clone size: once; V gene: TRBV30; CDR3 length: 15; D gene: TRBD1; J gene: TRBJ1-3; CDR3 DNA: TGTGCCTGGAGTCCCGGGACAGGGGGAGGAAACACCATATATTTT; CDR3 protein: CAWSPGTGGGNTIYF
clone size: -; V gene: TRBV5-1; CDR3 length: 13; D gene: -; J gene: TRBJ2-2; CDR3 DNA: TGCGCCAGCAGCTTGGACGGCACCGGGGAGCTGTCTTTT; CDR3 protein: CASSLDGTGELSF
clone size: -; V gene: TRBV2; CDR3 length: 16; D gene: TRBD1; J gene: TRBJ1-2; CDR3 DNA: TGTGCCAGCAGTGTGAGGATAGGAGGGGGCTATAGCGGCTACACCTTC; CDR3 protein: CASSVRIGGGYSGYTF
clone size: once; V gene: TRBV4-1; CDR3 length: 14; D gene: TRBD2; J gene: TRBJ2-1; CDR3 DNA: TGCGCCAGCAGCCTTGGACTAGCGGGAGGTGAGCAGTTCTTC; CDR3 protein: CASSLGLAGGEQFF
clone size: -; V gene: TRBV27; CDR3 length: 16; D gene: TRBD1; J gene: TRBJ2-3; CDR3 DNA: TGTGCCAGCAGTTTATTAGCGACAGGGGGGACAGATACGCAGTATTTT; CDR3 protein: CASSLLATGGTDTQYF
clone size: once; V gene: TRBV11-2; CDR3 length: 16; D gene: -; J gene: TRBJ2-2; CDR3 DNA: TGTGCCAGCAGCTTTACCCGGGACTGGAACACCGGGGAGCTGTTTTTT; CDR3 protein: CASSFTRDWNTGELFF
clone size: -; V gene: TRBV4-1; CDR3 length: 15; D gene: -; J gene: TRBJ2-7; CDR3 DNA: TGCGCCAGCAGCCAAGTAGGGTCAGGGAGGTCAGAGCAGTACTTC; CDR3 protein: CASSQVGSGRSEQYF
clone size: -; V gene: TRBV5-1; CDR3 length: 18; D gene: TRBD2; J gene: TRBJ2-7; CDR3 DNA: TGCGCCAGCAGCTTGAGTTTGCGGGGGGCCTCAGGCTCCTACGAGCAGTACTTC; CDR3 protein: CASSLSLRGASGSYEQYF
clone size: -; V gene: TRBV7-2; CDR3 length: 14; D gene: TRBD1; J gene: TRBJ1-1; CDR3 DNA: TGTGCCAGCAGCTTGCGACAGGGAAAAATTGAAGCTTTCTTT; CDR3 protein: CASSLRQGKIEAFF
clone size: -; V gene: TRBV7-9; CDR3 length: 15; D gene: -; J gene: TRBJ1-2; CDR3 DNA: TGTGCCAGCAGCCCACAGGGTGCCCCTAACTATGGCTACACCTTC; CDR3 protein: CASSPQGAPNYGYTF